This TCR beta chain was profiled in a study of tumor-infiltrating lymphocytes in primary liver carcinoma. Study overall: Productive TCRbeta read yields ran from roughly 3.6 to 7.1 million per sample and were similar between tissues.

The CDR3 has 16 amino acids. In germline, CDR1 is SGHDT, CDR2 YYEEEE. V lost 4 bases and J lost 2; bases outside the gene matches: 10. Co-extracted RNA and DNA came from approximately 20-30 mg of unsorted bulk tissue. Separate regions, five per tumor, were sampled. Findings and caveats of the study: Blood fell significantly below tumors in its top-250-clone fraction (p = 0.039).

The input was around 500 ng total RNA; TCR beta cDNA was made from it with a constant-region primer. Investigators got TCR beta libraries out of three nested multiplex PCR rounds, done with slightly modified ARM-PCR. A C-beta reverse primer was combined with TRBV1-TRBV30 forward primers in the first two PCR rounds, and each round had about 10 cycles. MiXCR, run by TCRdb on the multiplex PCR reads, gives a single entry per CDR3 protein. The table includes approximately 110,000 distinct CDR3 sequences, 65% detected once. This clonotype was observed a few times. Its antigen is unknown. This CDR3 fails to terminate in the conserved phenylalanine or tryptophan, so it likely reflects a read error.

The sample consisted of liver tumor tissue from sampling region 1. Subset here: tumor region T1, superior pole. The TCR originated in a woman aged 55-75 years with primary liver carcinoma and hepatitis B virus infection. This chain joins TRBV5-6 and TRBJ2-3, with 7 bases identical to TRBD2. The CDR3 DNA reads TGTGCCAGCAGCCCTAGGACTAGATGGACCACAGATACGCAGTATTGT. This encodes CASSPRTRWTTDTQYC.